This passage covers 26 T cell receptor beta chains from one sample sequenced in a study of type 1 regulatory T cells. TCRdb passed the reads through MiXCR, listing each CDR3 protein once. Here the sample spans approximately 45,000 distinct CDR3 sequences, 12% being singletons. These receptors' targets are unknown. The sequenced sample consisted of cultured non-Tr1 T cells, either the whole culture or a sorted T cell fraction (not recorded which). Receptor source: a human donor in good health.

This clonotype came up many times. V and J are TRBV9 and TRBJ2-1, with 13 bases matching TRBD2. The CDR3 extends over 19 amino acids. Germline loops: CDR1 SGDLS, CDR2 YYNGEE. V dropped 0 bases and J dropped 1; count of bases not matched to a gene: 7. CDR3 nucleotide sequence: TGTGCCAGCAGCGTAGCCCGGACTAGCGGGAGCCGGTCCTACAATGAGCAGTTCTTC. Translating it yields CASSVARTSGSRSYNEQFF.

This clonotype was picked up many times. The V and J genes are TRBV10-3 and TRBJ2-1; D is unclear. Germline V gene lookup returns CDR1 ENHRY and CDR2 SYGVKD. The CDR3 consists of 13 residues. Trimming left V 1 base short and J 5 bases short, with 6 bases between. CDR3 nucleotide sequence: TGTGCCATCAGTGAGTACGGTGACAATGAGCAGTTCTTC. Translation: CAISEYGDNEQFF.

This clonotype occurred a few times. The chain is built from TRBV5-1 and TRBJ1-1; no clear D. V shed 0 bases and J shed 0 bases, with 3 bases lying between them. Germline CDR1 and CDR2: SGHRS and YFSETQ. The CDR3 is 13 residues long. In DNA form, the CDR3 reads TGCGCCAGCAGCTTGGCGGTGAACACTGAAGCTTTCTTT. Encoded protein: CASSLAVNTEAFF.

Many counts were recorded for this clonotype. This rearrangement joins TRBV20-1 to TRBJ2-1; D is unresolved. In germline, CDR1 is DFQATT, CDR2 SNEGSKA (reference sequence). The germline V and J ends were trimmed by 7 bases and 6 bases, with 13 bases remaining between them. The CDR3 runs to 12 residues. CDR3 residues: CSVPPQGNEQFF. CDR3 DNA sequence: TGCAGTGTACCCCCACAAGGCAATGAGCAGTTCTTC.

This clonotype was seen at least ten times. The V and J genes are TRBV20-1 and TRBJ2-1; D remains unclear. Germline values: CDR1 DFQATT, CDR2 SNEGSKA (reference sequence). Trimming left V 0 bases short and J 10 bases short, with 16 bases between. CDR3 length: 14 amino acids. The CDR3 DNA reads as TGCAGTGCTAGAGACCGGGCGTCTAAGGTGGAGCAGTTCTTC. This encodes CSARDRASKVEQFF.

This clonotype qualifies as medium-sized (0.01 to 0.1%). V gene TRBV12-3 or TRBV12-4 combines with J gene TRBJ1-5; D gene ambiguous. The CDR3 length is 12 residues. With 1 base removed from V and 6 bases from J, the gap between germline ends came to 4 bases. The CDR3: CASSLGVQPQHF. The CDR3 region has the DNA TGTGCCAGCAGTTTAGGGGTTCAGCCCCAGCATTTT.

In this sample, this clonotype turned up many times. The gene calls are TRBV20-1 and TRBJ2-7; D may match TRBD1 or TRBD2 (5 bases each). CDR1 and CDR2 from the germline V gene are DFQATT and SNEGSKA (reference sequence). The CDR3 spans 11 residues. The CDR3 nucleotides are TGCAGGGGGGACGCCTCCTACGAGCAGTACTTC. This sequence encodes CRGDASYEQYF.

By sample fraction, this clonotype is medium-sized. The V gene is TRBV10-3, the J gene TRBJ2-7; 8 nucleotides match TRBD2. CDR3 length: 15 amino acids. Germline V gene sequence: CDR1 ENHRY, CDR2 SYGVKD. With 5 bases clipped from V and 2 bases from J, the junction kept 8 bases outside the gene matches. The CDR3 DNA follows: TGTGCCATCAGTACCACGAGCGGGAGTCCCTACGAGCAGTACTTC. Its protein product is CAISTTSGSPYEQYF.

A note on this clonotype: The junction departs from germline at one end; a sequencing error may be responsible. The chain has TRBV12-3 or TRBV12-4 and TRBJ2-4; possible D gene TRBD2, 5 bases. The CDR3 extends over 15 amino acids. CDR3 residues: CASSFSSLAKNTQYF. CDR3 DNA sequence: TGTGCCAGCAGTTTCTCTAGCCTAGCCAAAAACACTCAGTACTTC.

This clonotype was recorded at least ten times. The chain links TRBV10-3 to TRBJ2-1, with 7 bases matching TRBD2. Losses at the gene ends were 6 bases for V and 3 bases for J; bases not matched to a gene: 5. Germline V CDR1 and CDR2: ENHRY, SYGVKD. There are 14 residues in the CDR3. CDR3 sequence: CAIRYSGVYNEQFF. In DNA form, the CDR3 reads TGTGCCATCAGATACAGCGGGGTCTACAATGAGCAGTTCTTC.

This clonotype was picked up many times. The chain links TRBV5-6 to TRBJ2-7; tentatively, D is TRBD2 (6 bases). The V end lost 4 bases, the J end lost 2 bases, and 13 bases lay between the germline ends. CDR3 length: 14 amino acids. The germline V gene encodes CDR1 SGHDT and CDR2 YYEEEE. The CDR3 sequence is CASSRAGFAYEQYF. CDR3 DNA: TGTGCCAGCAGCCGGGCGGGGTTCGCCTACGAGCAGTACTTC.

This clonotype was found a few times. The chain couples TRBV5-6 to TRBJ2-2; 9 bases map to TRBD2. Trimming took 1 base from V and 2 from J; bases not matched to a gene: 3. The CDR3 consists of 16 residues. CDR1 and CDR2 from the germline V gene are SGHDT and YYEEEE. The CDR3 loop is CASSLPSGKNTGELFF. CDR3 coding DNA: TGTGCCAGCAGCTTGCCTAGCGGGAAAAACACCGGGGAGCTGTTTTTT. Together with reference TRBV5-6 and TRBJ2-2, the CDR3 gives the full variable domain: DAGVTQSPTHLIKTRGQQVTLRCSPKSGHDTVSWYQQALGQGPQFIFQYYEEEERQRGNFPDRFSGHQFPNYSSELNVNALLLGDSALYLCASSLPSGKNTGELFFGEGSRLTVL.

This clonotype was seen many times. This chain joins TRBV7-9 and TRBJ1-3; maybe TRBD1 (6 bases). Trimming shortened V by 4 bases and J by 4 bases, and 11 bases separated the two germline ends. Germline CDR1 and CDR2: SEHNR and FQNEAQ (reference sequence). CDR3 length equals 14 residues. Written as DNA, the CDR3 is TGTGCCAGCAGCTCAACAGGGAGCGGAAACACCATATATTTT. Amino acids: CASSSTGSGNTIYF. The variable domain in full, completed from reference TRBV7-9 and TRBJ1-3, reads DTGVSQNPRHKITKRGQNVTFRCDPISEHNRLYWYRQTLGQGPEFLTYFQNEAQLEKSRLLSDRFSAERPKGSFSTLEIQRTEQGDSAMYLCASSSTGSGNTIYFGEGSWLTVV.

This clonotype was seen many times. J is TRBJ2-2 and V is TRBV6-5, with 8 bases that match TRBD1. Germline loops: CDR1 MNHEY, CDR2 SVGAGI. The CDR3 totals 15 residues. Germline trimming cut 5 bases from V and 4 bases from J; bases unmatched to any gene: 6. In nucleotides, the CDR3 is TGTGCCAGCAGTCGACAGGGGTCGAGCACCGGGGAGCTGTTTTTT. This gives the protein CASSRQGSSTGELFF.

This clonotype has a handful of counts. V and J are TRBV7-2 and TRBJ2-3; D not resolved. The CDR3 loop spans 13 amino acids. The V gene's germline CDR1 is SGHTA and CDR2 FQGNSA. The V end lost 3 bases, the J end lost 6 bases, and 10 bases lay between the germline ends. CDR3 sequence reads: CASSFDGRDTQYF. CDR3 nucleotides: TGTGCCAGCAGCTTCGATGGAAGGGATACGCAGTATTTT. Full variable domain (remainder filled in from reference TRBV7-2 and TRBJ2-3): GAGVSQSPSNKVTEKGKDVELRCDPISGHTALYWYRQSLGQGLEFLIYFQGNSAPDKSGLPSDRFSAERTGGSVSTLTIQRTQQEDSAVYLCASSFDGRDTQYFGPGTRLTVL.

Concerning this clonotype itself: A clone one base away is much larger, so this may be a read error. The rearrangement links TRBV5-1 to TRBJ1-4; no firm D call. This CDR3 is 14 amino acids long. Germline assignment: CDR1 SGHRS and CDR2 YFSETQ. The DNA of the CDR3 is TGCACCAGCAGCTTGTCCGTCGCGCATGAAAAACTGTTTTTT. Translated, it gives CTSSLSVAHEKLFF.

This clonotype was found many times. The rearrangement links TRBV5-1 to TRBJ2-2; no reliable D call. Per germline, CDR1 SGHRS and CDR2 YFSETQ. Trimming took off 4 bases at V and 7 bases at J, with 11 bases between the two ends. This CDR3 has 13 amino acids. CDR3 sequence reads: CASSPFENGELFF. CDR3 DNA sequence: TGCGCCAGCAGCCCCTTTGAAAACGGGGAGCTGTTTTTT. The full variable domain, in which reference TRBV5-1 and TRBJ2-2 provide the parts outside the CDR3, is KAGVTQTPRYLIKTRGQQVTLSCSPISGHRSVSWYQQTPGQGLQFLFEYFSETQRNKGNFPGRFSGRQFSNSRSEMNVSTLELGDSALYLCASSPFENGELFFGEGSRLTVL.

Comments on this clonotype: A much larger clone lies one base from this, so it may be a read error. This chain connects TRBV2 to TRBJ2-7; TRBD1 aligns across 7 bases. Trimming removed 7 bases from V and 2 bases from J; junction bases left unmatched: 5. The CDR3 extends over 13 amino acids. Per the germline V gene, CDR1 is SNHLY and CDR2 is FYNNEI. The CDR3 coding sequence is TGTGCCAGCATGGAAGGGGGCGCCTACGAGCAGTACTTC. It specifies CASMEGGAYEQYF.

This clonotype was recorded at least ten times. This chain links TRBV18 with TRBJ2-6, with D possibly TRBD1 on 5 matching bases. Germline-derived CDR1 and CDR2 are KGHSH and LQKENI. V was trimmed by 5 bases and J by 0 bases, leaving 5 bases between them. This CDR3 spans 14 amino acids. The CDR3 coding sequence is TGTGCCAGCTCAAGGGGCTCTGGGGCCAACGTCCTGACTTTC. Its protein product is CASSRGSGANVLTF.

In its sample, this clonotype was seen many times. The gene calls are TRBV20-1 and TRBJ2-3; 10 nucleotides agree with TRBD2. The CDR3 is 13 residues long. Germline CDR1 and CDR2: DFQATT and SNEGSKA (reference sequence). The CDR3 protein is CRVAGGRADTQYF. The CDR3 bases are TGCAGGGTAGCGGGAGGTAGGGCAGATACGCAGTATTTT.

Concerning this clonotype itself: Given a much more abundant clone one base away, this may be a read error. The chain recombines TRBV19 with TRBJ2-1; weak D call: TRBD1 (5 bases). From germline, CDR1 is LNHDA and CDR2 SQIVND (reference sequence). The CDR3 length is 13 residues. The germline V and J ends were trimmed by 4 bases and 10 bases, with 14 bases remaining between them. This chain's CDR3 is CASSTDRSYEQFF. For the CDR3, the DNA is TGTGCCAGTAGTACTGACAGATCCTACGAGCAGTTCTTC.

Note on this clonotype: A read error may be the cause here, since a much bigger clone is one base away. This rearrangement joins TRBV5-4 to TRBJ2-7, with 7 bases that match TRBD2. The CDR3 length is 13 residues. Germline loops: CDR1 SGHNT, CDR2 YYREEE (reference sequence). Trimming took 4 bases from V and 4 from J; bases not matched to a gene: 5. The DNA for the CDR3 is TGTGCCAGCAGCAACGGGGGGAAGTACGAGCAGTACTTC. Its protein product is CASSNGGKYEQYF.

This clonotype was counted a few times. The V call is TRBV6-5, the J call TRBJ2-7, with D maybe TRBD1 (5 bases). Germline V lookup: CDR1 MNHEY, CDR2 SVGAGI. Trimming shortened V by 5 bases and J by 0 bases, and 17 bases separated the two germline ends. CDR3 size: 16 residues. The CDR3 DNA sequence: TGTGCCAGCAGTAGGGGCGGCGGTACGAACTCCTACGAGCAGTACTTC. As protein: CASSRGGGTNSYEQYF.

The table lists this clonotype with many counts. The chain has TRBV18 and TRBJ2-7; D is uncertain. Trimming took 4 bases from V and 1 from J, leaving 14 bases between them. Germline CDR1 and CDR2: KGHSH and LQKENI. CDR3 size: 15 residues. CDR3 bases: TGTGCCAGCTCACAACAAGGACGGTTTTCCTACGAGCAGTACTTC. This encodes CASSQQGRFSYEQYF.

This clonotype was picked up a small number of times. V usage is TRBV29-1 and J usage is TRBJ2-1; no clear D. The CDR3 consists of 13 residues. Germline V gives CDR1 SQVTM, CDR2 ANQGSEA. V was pared by 4 bases and J by 7 bases, with 14 bases between. DNA of the CDR3: TGCAGCGTTGGCTTGTCGATGGGGAATGAGCAGTTCTTC. It is translated as CSVGLSMGNEQFF.

The chain uses TRBV5-4 and TRBJ2-2; D is perhaps TRBD1 or TRBD2 (5 bases each). The CDR3 has 15 residues. Per the germline V gene, CDR1 is SGHNT and CDR2 is YYREEE (reference sequence). V was clipped by 0 bases and J by 4 bases, with 10 bases between them. The CDR3 nucleotides read TGTGCCAGCAGCTTGGCAACTAGGGGCACCGGGGAGCTGTTTTTT. Translation gives CASSLATRGTGELFF. Filled out from reference TRBV5-4 and TRBJ2-2, the complete variable domain reads ETGVTQSPTHLIKTRGQQVTLRCSSQSGHNTVSWYQQALGQGPQFIFQYYREEENGRGNFPPRFSGLQFPNYSSELNVNALELDDSALYLCASSLATRGTGELFFGEGSRLTVL.